A single sample is the source of the 9 T cell receptor beta chains below, sequenced in a study of T cells expressing NK-cell markers. Using the 5' RACE reads, TCRdb records one entry per CDR3 protein without DNA. Found here are 300,000 to 450,000 distinct CDR3 sequences; the top ten clones hold 5.2%. The sample comprised blood T cells: a sorted CD56 or NKG2C T cell subset, CD4+ or CD8+ T cells, or bulk PBMC T cells (not recorded which). The receptors originated from a man between 18 and 69 years old in good health.

The gene calls are TRBV6-1 and TRBJ2-6; absent DNA, TCRdb's TRBD1 call cannot be checked. CDR3 size: 15 residues. The germline V gene has CDR1 MNHNS and CDR2 SASEGT. The CDR3 loop is CAKRRRGTGANVLTF.

The V call is TRBV5-1, the J call TRBJ2-3; TCRdb gives TRBD1 as the D gene, but with no DNA this cannot be confirmed. The CDR3 runs to 13 residues. From germline, CDR1 is SGHRS and CDR2 YFSETQ. CDR3 sequence: CASSRGSTDTQYF. The entire variable domain, with the rest obtained from reference TRBV5-1 and TRBJ2-3, is as follows: KAGVTQTPRYLIKTRGQQVTLSCSPISGHRSVSWYQQTPGQGLQFLFEYFSETQRNKGNFPGRFSGRQFSNSRSEMNVSTLELGDSALYLCASSRGSTDTQYFGPGTRLTVL.

CDR3 protein: CASSEGMLTQETQYF. The rearrangement links TRBV9 to TRBJ2-5. The CDR3 is 15 amino acids. Germline V CDR1 and CDR2: SGDLS, YYNGEE.

V gene TRBV7-2 combines with J gene TRBJ2-7; the TCRdb D gene call, TRBD2, has no DNA to confirm it. The length of the CDR3 is 15 residues. Per germline, CDR1 SGHTA and CDR2 FQGNSA. This chain's CDR3 is CASSLRLARPGEQYF.

The rearrangement links TRBV5-1 to TRBJ2-1; the TRBD2 assignment by TCRdb is unverifiable without DNA. Looked up from germline, CDR1 is SGHRS and CDR2 is YFSETQ. This CDR3 region has 13 residues. The CDR3 loop is CASSLLPEDEQFF. Looking up the rest from reference TRBV5-1 and TRBJ2-1 gives the full variable domain: KAGVTQTPRYLIKTRGQQVTLSCSPISGHRSVSWYQQTPGQGLQFLFEYFSETQRNKGNFPGRFSGRQFSNSRSEMNVSTLELGDSALYLCASSLLPEDEQFFGPGTRLTVL.

The chain employs TRBV29-1 and TRBJ2-2; as DNA is missing, the TRBD1 call by TCRdb cannot be tested. CDR1 and CDR2 (germline): SQVTM, ANQGSEA. The CDR3 sequence is 14 residues long. CDR3 loop: CSVEETGGPGELFF.

The V call is TRBV7-9, the J call TRBJ2-7; TCRdb selects TRBD2, and the lack of DNA leaves this call unchecked. Germline assignment: CDR1 SEHNR and CDR2 FQNEAQ (reference sequence). This CDR3 has 15 amino acids. The CDR3 sequence is CASSLGAGGPYEQYF.

This sequence joins TRBV6-1 and TRBJ2-2. The CDR3 spans 16 residues. Germline CDR1 MNHNS, CDR2 SASEGT. This CDR3 reads CASSGKGSANTGELFF.

V gene TRBV5-4 combines with J gene TRBJ2-1; TCRdb indicates TRBD1, and absent DNA this call remains unverified. Germline V CDR1 and CDR2: SGHNT, YYREEE (reference sequence). The CDR3 runs 13 residues. The CDR3 spells CASIQGENNEQFF. Full variable domain (outside the CDR3, taken from reference TRBV5-4 and TRBJ2-1): ETGVTQSPTHLIKTRGQQVTLRCSSQSGHNTVSWYQQALGQGPQFIFQYYREEENGRGNFPPRFSGLQFPNYSSELNVNALELDDSALYLCASIQGENNEQFFGPGTRLTVL.